This T cell receptor (beta chain) was found in a study of T cell responses to AZD1222 COVID-19 vaccine. Study-level findings and limits: Repertoire sampling occurred only after the peak T cell response.

CDR3 length: 18 amino acids. With V trimmed by 0 bases and J by 4 bases, 9 bases remained unmatched. The germline V gene encodes CDR1 SGHVS and CDR2 FQNEAQ. In regard to this clone: Its matching antigen is unknown.

Some clones are missing from TCRdb's copy, which holds only in-frame ones; the method was immunoSEQ multiplex PCR. Altogether under 150,000 clones are present, 93% being singletons, with the ten largest covering about 1.9%. The sequence was collected from an adult in good health. Sequenced material: peripheral blood, taken on day 0 of AZD1222 vaccination. The chain recombines TRBV7-8 with TRBJ2-1; the match to TRBD2 covers 10 bases. CDR3 nucleotide sequence: TGTGCCAGCAGCTTAGCGAGGGCTAGCGGGGGAGCGTACAATGAGCAGTTCTTC. This translates into CASSLARASGGAYNEQFF.